A selection of T cell receptor beta chains follows, all from one sample in a study of blood T cells in healthy people across ages. TCRdb re-derived calls from the 5' RACE reads in MiXCR, one entry per CDR3 protein. Of 1.5 million to 2 million distinct CDR3 sequences in the sample, about two fifths were seen once. The specimen sequenced was blood. The receptors derive from a human donor in good health. Each CDR3 is given with its conserved first and last residue. Fields, in order: CDR3 length, V gene, CDR3 protein.

>15|TRBV4-2
CASSPERGHVYGYTF
>12|TRBV10-3
CAIGAHSYEQYF
>16|TRBV9
CASSAPSSRSYNEQFF
>11|TRBV29-1
CSEGVHQPQHF
>17|TRBV13
CASSLGASGGPSYEQYF
>15|TRBV6-2/TRBV6-3
CASSYSTRSNQPQHF
>13|TRBV2
CASKRDVGGETFF
>16|TRBV20-1
CSATRGHYILGETQYF
>17|TRBV4-3
CASSQDRGRPGANVLTF
>16|TRBV20-1
CSARDTGRTGSYGYTF
>15|TRBV20-1
CSAPSGGAFHNEQFF
>14|TRBV6-2/TRBV6-3
CASRPGLAIGEQFF
>12|TRBV2
CASSVDSPEAFF
>13|TRBV12-3/TRBV12-4
CASSFSEGNEQFF
>15|TRBV20-1
CSASTSQRGAYEQYF
>14|TRBV20-1
CSASVSPGGDMQYF
>15|TRBV6-5
CASSNRISGANVLTF
>16|TRBV4-2
CATAFHERGPDNEQFF
>13|TRBV2
CASSGQGVDEQFF
>13|TRBV15
CATSYTLNQPQHF
>13|TRBV28
CASSLTQKETQYF
>15|TRBV15
CATSRETGTFYEQYF
>11|TRBV10-3
CATGLDYEQFF
>17|TRBV20-1
CSALGVDRGQINQPQHF
>13|TRBV9
CASSESSGDTQYF
>16|TRBV5-5
CASSRGTGSGKDGYTF
>13|TRBV7-2
CATRGARRTEAFF
>17|TRBV7-2
CASSPTSGGVGKNIQYF
>17|TRBV7-9
CASSSRGSRGGTDTQYF
>14|TRBV7-6
CASSLGERGDTQYF
>16|TRBV6-1
CASSEARGQGSEEQYF
>10|TRBV12-3/TRBV12-4
CASGRPGYTF
>17|TRBV15
CATSREYRGEMNTEAFF